The text below deals with one T cell receptor (beta chain). No antigen is known for it. Profiling relied on immunoSEQ multiplex PCR, and the TCRdb table lists in-frame clones only, not all of them. This table has about 25,000 clones, around 95% appearing once. This sample is part of a study of graft-versus-host responses after intestinal transplantation. About the research overall: The transplants performed in recipients were multivisceral, liver-intestinal, or isolated intestinal. Study-level results: Peak levels of circulating GvH clones tracked with early post-transplant HvG declines. Recipient-marrow GvH clones were detected, some having first appeared in ileum or blood.

V lost 6 bases to trimming and J lost 4 bases, with 12 bases between them. Germline CDR1 and CDR2: MRHNA and SNTAGT. The CDR3 spans 13 residues. The TCR was taken from a human patient who received an intestinal transplant, so some T cells may come from the graft donor. Material: PBMCs, obtained just over 29 days after intestinal transplant. V usage is TRBV6-4 and J usage is TRBJ1-1, with D perhaps TRBD1 (6 bases). CDR3: CASRWTEGTEAFF. In DNA form, the CDR3 reads TGTGCCAGCAGATGGACAGAGGGCACTGAAGCTTTCTTT.